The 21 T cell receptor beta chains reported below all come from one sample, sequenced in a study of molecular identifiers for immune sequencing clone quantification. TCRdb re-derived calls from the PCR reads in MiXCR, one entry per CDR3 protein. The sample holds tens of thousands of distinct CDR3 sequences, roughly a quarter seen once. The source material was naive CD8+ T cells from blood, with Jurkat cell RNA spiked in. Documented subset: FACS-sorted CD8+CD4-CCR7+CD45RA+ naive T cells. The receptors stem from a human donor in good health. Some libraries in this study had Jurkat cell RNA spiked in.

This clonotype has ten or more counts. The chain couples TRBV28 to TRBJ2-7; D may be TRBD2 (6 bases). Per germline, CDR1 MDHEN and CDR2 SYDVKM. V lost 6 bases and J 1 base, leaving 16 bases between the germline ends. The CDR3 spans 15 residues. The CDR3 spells CASSPTGTVSYEQYF. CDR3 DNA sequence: TGTGCCAGCAGCCCTACCGGGACTGTATCCTACGAGCAGTACTTC.

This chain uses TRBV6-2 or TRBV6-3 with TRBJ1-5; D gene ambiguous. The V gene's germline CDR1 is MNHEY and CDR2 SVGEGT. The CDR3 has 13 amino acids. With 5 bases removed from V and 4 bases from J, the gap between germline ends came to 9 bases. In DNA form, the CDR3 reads TGTGCCAGCAGTGAGACGGGGAATCAGCCCCAGCATTTT. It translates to CASSETGNQPQHF.

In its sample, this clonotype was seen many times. The CDR3 is CASSPETSGSGGELFF. The DNA for the CDR3 is TGCGCCAGCAGCCCAGAGACTAGCGGGAGTGGCGGGGAGCTGTTTTTT. This sequence joins TRBV5-1 and TRBJ2-2, with 12 bases fitting TRBD2. J lost 7 bases, V lost 4 bases, and 8 bases had no gene match. Germline CDR1 SGHRS, CDR2 YFSETQ. This CDR3 has 16 residues.

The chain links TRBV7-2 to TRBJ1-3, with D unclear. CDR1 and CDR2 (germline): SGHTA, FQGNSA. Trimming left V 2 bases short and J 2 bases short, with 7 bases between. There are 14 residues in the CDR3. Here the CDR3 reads CASSLSDTGNTIYF. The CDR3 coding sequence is TGTGCCAGCAGCTTAAGCGACACTGGAAACACCATATATTTT.

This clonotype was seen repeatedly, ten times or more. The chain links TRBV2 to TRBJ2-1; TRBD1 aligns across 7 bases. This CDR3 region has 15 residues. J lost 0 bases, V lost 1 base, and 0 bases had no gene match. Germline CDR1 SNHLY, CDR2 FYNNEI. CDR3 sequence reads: CASSEGQGSYNEQFF. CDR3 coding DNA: TGTGCCAGCAGTGAAGGACAGGGCTCCTACAATGAGCAGTTCTTC.

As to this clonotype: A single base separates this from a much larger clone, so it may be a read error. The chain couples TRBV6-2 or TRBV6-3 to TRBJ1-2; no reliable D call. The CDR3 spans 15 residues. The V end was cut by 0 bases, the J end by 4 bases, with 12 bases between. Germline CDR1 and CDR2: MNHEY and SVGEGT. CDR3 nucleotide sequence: TGTGCCAGCAGTTACTCGACATGGGGATGCTATGGCTACACCTTC. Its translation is CASSYSTWGCYGYTF.

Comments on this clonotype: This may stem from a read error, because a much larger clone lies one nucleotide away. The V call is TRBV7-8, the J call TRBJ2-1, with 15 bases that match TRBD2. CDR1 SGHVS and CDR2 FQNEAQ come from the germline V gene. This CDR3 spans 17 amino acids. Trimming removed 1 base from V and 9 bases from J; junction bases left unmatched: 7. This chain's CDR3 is CASSLGTSGGALSEQFF. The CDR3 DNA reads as TGTGCCAGCAGCTTAGGGACTAGCGGGGGGGCCCTCAGTGAGCAGTTCTTC.

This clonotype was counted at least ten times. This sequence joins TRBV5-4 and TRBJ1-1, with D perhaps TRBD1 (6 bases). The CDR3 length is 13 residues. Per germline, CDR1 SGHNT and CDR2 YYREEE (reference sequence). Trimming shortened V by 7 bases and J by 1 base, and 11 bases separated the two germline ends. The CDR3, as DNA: TGTGCCAGCCAAGAACAGGGGAACACTGAAGCTTTCTTT. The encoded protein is CASQEQGNTEAFF.

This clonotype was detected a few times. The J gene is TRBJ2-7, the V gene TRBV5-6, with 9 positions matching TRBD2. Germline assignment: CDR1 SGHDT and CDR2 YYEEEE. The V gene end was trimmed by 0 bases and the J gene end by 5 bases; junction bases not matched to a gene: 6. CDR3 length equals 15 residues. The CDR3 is CASSLVAGGPHEQYF. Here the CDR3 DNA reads TGTGCCAGCAGCTTGGTCGCGGGGGGGCCCCACGAGCAGTACTTC.

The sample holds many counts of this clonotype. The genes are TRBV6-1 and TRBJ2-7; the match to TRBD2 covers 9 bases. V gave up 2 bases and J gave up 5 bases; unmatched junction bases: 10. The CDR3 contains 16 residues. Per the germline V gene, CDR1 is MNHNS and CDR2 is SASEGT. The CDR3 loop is CASSEHPSGITHEQYF. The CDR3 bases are TGTGCCAGCAGTGAACATCCTAGCGGGATCACCCACGAGCAGTACTTC.

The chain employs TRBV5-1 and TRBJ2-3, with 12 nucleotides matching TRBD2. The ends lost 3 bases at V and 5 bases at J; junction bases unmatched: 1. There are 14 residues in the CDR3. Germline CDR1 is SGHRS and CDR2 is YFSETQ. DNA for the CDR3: TGCGCCAGCAGCTCGGGACTAGCGGGAGATACGCAGTATTTT. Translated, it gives CASSSGLAGDTQYF.

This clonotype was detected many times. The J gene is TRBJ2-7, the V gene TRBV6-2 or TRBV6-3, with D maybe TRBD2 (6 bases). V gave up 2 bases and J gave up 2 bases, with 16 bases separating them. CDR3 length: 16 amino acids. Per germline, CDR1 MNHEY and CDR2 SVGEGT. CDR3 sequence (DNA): TGTGCCAGCAGTTACCTTAACGGGACTCCTCCCTACGAGCAGTACTTC. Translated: CASSYLNGTPPYEQYF.

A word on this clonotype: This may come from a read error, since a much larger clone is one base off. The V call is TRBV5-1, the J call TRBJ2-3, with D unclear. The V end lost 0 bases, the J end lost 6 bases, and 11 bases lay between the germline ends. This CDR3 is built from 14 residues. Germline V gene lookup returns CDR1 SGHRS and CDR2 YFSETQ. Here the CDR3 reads CASSLASSFDTQYF. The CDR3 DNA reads TGCGCCAGCAGCTTGGCCAGCAGCTTTGATACGCAGTATTTT. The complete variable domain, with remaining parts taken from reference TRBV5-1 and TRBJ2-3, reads KAGVTQTPRYLIKTRGQQVTLSCSPISGHRSVSWYQQTPGQGLQFLFEYFSETQRNKGNFPGRFSGRQFSNSRSEMNVSTLELGDSALYLCASSLASSFDTQYFGPGTRLTVL.

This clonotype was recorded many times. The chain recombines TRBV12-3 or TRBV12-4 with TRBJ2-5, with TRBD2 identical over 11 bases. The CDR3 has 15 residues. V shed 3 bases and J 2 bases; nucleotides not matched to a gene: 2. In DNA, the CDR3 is TGTGCCAGCAGTTTTACTAGCGGGGGACAAGAGACCCAGTACTTC. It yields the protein CASSFTSGGQETQYF.

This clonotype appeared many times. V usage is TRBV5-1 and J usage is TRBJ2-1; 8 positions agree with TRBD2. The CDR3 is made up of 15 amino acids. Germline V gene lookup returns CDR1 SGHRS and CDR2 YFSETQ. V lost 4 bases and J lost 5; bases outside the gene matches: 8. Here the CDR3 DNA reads TGCGCCAGCAGCCGAGGCGGGAGGTTAAACAATGAGCAGTTCTTC. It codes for CASSRGGRLNNEQFF.

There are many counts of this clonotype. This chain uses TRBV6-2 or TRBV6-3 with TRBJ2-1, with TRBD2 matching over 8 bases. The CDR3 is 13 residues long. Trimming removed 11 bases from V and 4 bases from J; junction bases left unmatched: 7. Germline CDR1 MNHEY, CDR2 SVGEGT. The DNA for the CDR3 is TGTGCCGGAGCGACGGGGGGGTACAATGAGCAGTTCTTC. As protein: CAGATGGYNEQFF.

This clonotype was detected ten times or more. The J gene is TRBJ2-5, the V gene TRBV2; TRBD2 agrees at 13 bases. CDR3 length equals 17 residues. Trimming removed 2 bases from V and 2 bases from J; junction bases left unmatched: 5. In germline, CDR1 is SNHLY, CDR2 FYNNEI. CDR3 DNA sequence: TGTGCCAGCAGTGAAAGGGGACTAGCGGGGCTACAAGAGACCCAGTACTTC. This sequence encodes CASSERGLAGLQETQYF.

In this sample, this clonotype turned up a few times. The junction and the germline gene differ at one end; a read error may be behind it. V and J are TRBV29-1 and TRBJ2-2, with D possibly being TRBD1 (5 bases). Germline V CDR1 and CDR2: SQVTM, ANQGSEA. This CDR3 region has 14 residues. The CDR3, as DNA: TGCAGCGCTGAAGGTACAGGGAACACCGGGGAGCTGTTTTTT. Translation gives CSAEGTGNTGELFF.

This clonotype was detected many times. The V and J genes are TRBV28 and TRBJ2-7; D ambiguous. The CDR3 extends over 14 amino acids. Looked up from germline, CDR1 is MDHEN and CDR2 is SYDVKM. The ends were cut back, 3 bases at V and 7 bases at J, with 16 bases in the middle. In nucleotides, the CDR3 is TGTGCCAGCAGTTTCTCGCCCCGACCAAGTGAGCAGTACTTC. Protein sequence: CASSFSPRPSEQYF.

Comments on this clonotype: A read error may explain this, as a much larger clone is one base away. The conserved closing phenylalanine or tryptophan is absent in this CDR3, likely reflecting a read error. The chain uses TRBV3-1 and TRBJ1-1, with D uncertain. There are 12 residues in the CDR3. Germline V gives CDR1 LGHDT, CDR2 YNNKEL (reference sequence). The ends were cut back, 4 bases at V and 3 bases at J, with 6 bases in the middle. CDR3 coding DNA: TGTGCCAGCAGCCGGGAGTACACTGAAGCTTTCTCT. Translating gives CASSREYTEAFS.

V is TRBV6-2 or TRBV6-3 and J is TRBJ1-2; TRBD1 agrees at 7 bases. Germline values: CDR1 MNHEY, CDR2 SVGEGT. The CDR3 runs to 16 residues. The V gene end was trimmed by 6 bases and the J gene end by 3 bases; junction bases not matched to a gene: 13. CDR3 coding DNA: TGTGCCAGCAGAACGGACAGGATCGCATCCTACTATGGCTACACCTTC. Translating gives CASRTDRIASYYGYTF.